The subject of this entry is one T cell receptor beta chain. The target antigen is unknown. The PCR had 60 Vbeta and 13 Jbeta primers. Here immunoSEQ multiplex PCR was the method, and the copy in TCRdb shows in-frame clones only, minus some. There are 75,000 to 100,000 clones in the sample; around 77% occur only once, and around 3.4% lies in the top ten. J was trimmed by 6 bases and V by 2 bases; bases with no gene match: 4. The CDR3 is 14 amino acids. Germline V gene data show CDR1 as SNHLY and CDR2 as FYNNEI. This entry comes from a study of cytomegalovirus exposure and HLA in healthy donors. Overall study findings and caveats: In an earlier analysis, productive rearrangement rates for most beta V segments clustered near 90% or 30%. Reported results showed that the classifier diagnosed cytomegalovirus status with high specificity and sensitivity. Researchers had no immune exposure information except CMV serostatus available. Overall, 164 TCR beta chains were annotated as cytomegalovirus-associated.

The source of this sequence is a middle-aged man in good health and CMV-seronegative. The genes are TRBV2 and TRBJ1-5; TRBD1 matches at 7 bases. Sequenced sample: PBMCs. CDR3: CASSEREGAQPQHF. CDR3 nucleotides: TGTGCCAGCAGTGAACGGGAGGGGGCTCAGCCCCAGCATTTT.